Listed here is a single T cell receptor beta chain. This CDR3 comprises 14 residues. Looked up from germline, CDR1 is MRHNA and CDR2 is SNTAGT. V was pared by 4 bases and J by 2 bases, with 9 bases between. Assay used: immunoSEQ multiplex PCR; TCRdb lists only in-frame clones, some missing. The sample comprises around 130,000 clones, approximately 89% of which are singletons, and approximately 7.5% rests with the top ten. These data are taken from a study of control samples from healthy donors and cancer patients. The TCR originated in a man in his forties or fifties with head and neck cancer. The rearrangement joins TRBV6-4 to TRBJ2-1, with D perhaps being TRBD1 or TRBD2 (5 bases each). What was sequenced was PBMCs. CDR3 DNA: TGTGCCAGCAGTGTTGGGGGTACCTACAATGAGCAGTTCTTC. It codes for CASSVGGTYNEQFF.